This TCR beta chain was identified in a study of blood T cell repertoires in COVID-19. Study-level background: There were acute and convalescent COVID-19 samples, and they came from the United States, Italy and Spain. From T cells, B-cell-depleted T cells, or PBMCs came the material, which was cDNA or gDNA.

The authors' processing: Using reference gene primer amplification, nucleated cell counts were estimated. TCRdb's table, derived via immunoSEQ multiplex PCR, lists solely in-frame clones and lacks some. That table furnishes V, J and clone size, whereas the DNA furnished D and trimming. Of around 100,000 clones in the sample, approximately 80% are singletons; the top ten hold around 0.77%. Input material: peripheral blood. The receptor's source is a woman in her 70s with acute or convalescent COVID-19.

In DNA, the CDR3 is TGTGCCAGCATTCGGACAGGGAACTATGGCTACACCTTC. Amino acids: CASIRTGNYGYTF. The chain has TRBV6-6 and TRBJ1-2, with 8 positions matching TRBD1. Germline loops: CDR1 MNHNY, CDR2 SVGAGI (reference sequence). The CDR3 sequence is 13 residues long. The V segment lost 7 bases and the J segment 2 bases; nucleotides outside the gene matches: 3.